The 24 T cell receptor beta chains in this list originate from one sample, sequenced in a study of T cell repertoires in cytomegalovirus infection. TCRdb re-analysed the reads in MiXCR, keeping a single row per CDR3 protein. Seen here are a few hundred thousand distinct CDR3 sequences, 25% to 30% observed once, and the top ten hold about 20%. These receptors are not linked to any known antigen. Sample: cultured PBMCs, taken from culture after CMV antigen stimulation. The receptors were gathered from a human donor in good health (CMV status not recorded). Some clones in this sample may be carry-over from other donors' samples.

At least ten counts were recorded for this clonotype. The genes are TRBV25-1 and TRBJ2-5; the match to TRBD2 covers 14 bases. J gave up 1 base and V 6 bases, and 10 bases lay outside the gene matches. Germline lookup yields CDR1 MGHDK and CDR2 SYGVNS. The CDR3 contains 18 residues. CDR3 loop: CASSPGTSGSSSQETQYF. The DNA of the CDR3 is TGTGCCAGCAGCCCCGGGACTAGCGGGAGTTCAAGCCAAGAGACCCAGTACTTC.

The V call is TRBV24-1, the J call TRBJ2-5, with 7 nucleotides matching TRBD1. J gave up 5 bases and V 3 bases, and 14 bases lay outside the gene matches. Germline V gives CDR1 KGHDR, CDR2 SFDVKD. This CDR3 is built from 17 residues. CDR3 loop: CATSDPSPPQGEETQYF. The CDR3 bases are TGTGCCACCAGTGATCCTTCCCCCCCCCAGGGGGAGGAGACCCAGTACTTC.

The chain employs TRBV24-1 and TRBJ2-1, with D tentatively TRBD1 (6 bases). V was shortened by 5 bases and J by 10 bases, with 8 bases between the two germline ends. The germline CDR1 and CDR2 sequences are KGHDR and SFDVKD. CDR3 size: 11 residues. The CDR3 loop reads CATSVGTEQFF. CDR3 nucleotide sequence: TGTGCCACCAGTGTGGGGACAGAGCAGTTCTTC.

Details on this clonotype: The conserved final phenylalanine or tryptophan is absent from the CDR3, which likely points to a read error. This chain uses TRBV10-2 with TRBJ2-1; 7 positions match TRBD2. The CDR3 totals 13 residues. Germline assignment: CDR1 WSHSY and CDR2 SAAADI. The V gene end was trimmed by 8 bases and the J gene end by 3 bases; junction bases not matched to a gene: 4. CDR3 nucleotides: TGCGCCAGCGCGGGAGAGGACTACAATGAGCAGTTCTCC. Protein sequence: CASAGEDYNEQFS.

The chain employs TRBV19 and TRBJ1-2, with D possibly matching TRBD1 (6 bases). CDR3 length: 13 residues. V lost 3 bases to trimming and J lost 4 bases, with 9 bases between them. The V gene's germline CDR1 is LNHDA and CDR2 SQIVND (reference sequence). The CDR3 DNA reads TGTGCCAGTAGTATGACGACAGGCTATGGCTACACCTTC. It codes for CASSMTTGYGYTF.

The chain combines TRBV18 with TRBJ2-6; D may correspond to TRBD1 or TRBD2 (6 bases each). Germline assignment: CDR1 KGHSH and CDR2 LQKENI. The CDR3 extends over 16 amino acids. The germline V and J ends were trimmed by 1 base and 2 bases, with 9 bases remaining between them. CDR3 loop: CASSPRGAPGANVLTF. CDR3 coding DNA: TGTGCCAGCTCACCACGGGGGGCCCCTGGGGCCAACGTCCTGACTTTC.

V and J are TRBV6-1 and TRBJ1-6; 8 nucleotides align to TRBD1. From germline, CDR1 is MNHNS and CDR2 SASEGT. V lost 5 bases to trimming and J lost 9 bases; unmatched junction nucleotides: 6. The CDR3 spans 14 residues. CDR3 nucleotide sequence: TGTGCCAGCAGTTCCGGACAGGGAGGTTCACCCCTCCACTTT. Translated, it gives CASSSGQGGSPLHF.

This chain uses TRBV12-3 or TRBV12-4 with TRBJ1-2; 7 nucleotides line up with TRBD1. The CDR3 is made up of 12 amino acids. The J segment lost 2 bases and the V segment lost 7 bases, leaving 1 base of the junction unmatched. The CDR3 DNA follows: TGTGCCAGCAAACAGGGGAACTATGGCTACACCTTC. Translation: CASKQGNYGYTF.

The V and J genes are TRBV5-5 and TRBJ1-5, with D uncertain. CDR3 length: 15 amino acids. The ends were cut back, 4 bases at V and 7 bases at J, with 18 bases in the middle. CDR1 and CDR2 from the germline V gene are SGHKS and YYEKEE (reference sequence). The CDR3 DNA reads TGTGCCAGCAGCACGGTAGCAGGCGGCGGACAGCCCCAGCATTTT. It is translated as CASSTVAGGGQPQHF.

This clonotype turned up a few times. The V call is TRBV19, the J call TRBJ2-3; 9 bases map to TRBD1. Germline values: CDR1 LNHDA, CDR2 SQIVND (reference sequence). The CDR3 spans 14 residues. Losses at the gene ends were 7 bases for V and 3 bases for J; bases not matched to a gene: 5. This CDR3 is CASMDRGRTDTQYF. Here the CDR3 DNA reads TGTGCCAGTATGGACAGGGGTAGGACAGATACGCAGTATTTT.

This clonotype was counted at least ten times. CDR3 protein: CASRLDRITYEQYF. As DNA, the CDR3 is TGTGCCAGCAGGTTGGACAGGATTACCTACGAGCAGTACTTC. The chain is built from TRBV2 and TRBJ2-7; 7 bases align to TRBD1. CDR3 size: 14 residues. From germline, CDR1 is SNHLY and CDR2 FYNNEI. With 6 bases clipped from V and 2 bases from J, the junction kept 7 bases outside the gene matches. The variable domain in full, completed from reference TRBV2 and TRBJ2-7, reads EPEVTQTPSHQVTQMGQEVILRCVPISNHLYFYWYRQILGQKVEFLVSFYNNEISEKSEIFDDQFSVERPDGSNFTLKIRSTKLEDSAMYFCASRLDRITYEQYFGPGTRLTVT.

This clonotype was seen only once. V is TRBV7-6 and J is TRBJ1-6; D is ambiguous. The germline V gene has CDR1 SGHVS and CDR2 FNYEAQ. This CDR3 contains 12 residues. The germline V and J ends were trimmed by 5 bases and 7 bases, with 6 bases remaining between them. CDR3 protein: CASSQENSPLHF. Here the CDR3 DNA reads TGTGCCAGCAGCCAAGAAAATTCACCCCTCCACTTT.

This clonotype was counted between two and nine times. The genes are TRBV5-6 and TRBJ2-4; possible D gene TRBD2, 5 bases. The CDR3 is made up of 14 amino acids. The germline V gene has CDR1 SGHDT and CDR2 YYEEEE. Trimming removed 0 bases at V and 9 bases at J, with 13 bases between. The CDR3 region has the DNA TGTGCCAGCAGCTTGGAGAAGGGTACTAGCATTCAGTACTTC. This translates into CASSLEKGTSIQYF.

The genes are TRBV20-1 and TRBJ2-7, with D possibly matching TRBD1 (5 bases). Per germline, CDR1 DFQATT and CDR2 SNEGSKA (reference sequence). The CDR3 length is 17 residues. Trimming took 1 base from V and 0 from J, leaving 19 bases between them. CDR3 region: CSARGRRQPENSYEQYF. CDR3 coding DNA: TGCAGTGCTAGAGGTCGACGACAGCCAGAAAACTCCTACGAGCAGTACTTC.

This sequence joins TRBV20-1 and TRBJ1-6; D gene unclear. The CDR3 has 13 amino acids. Deletions cut 3 bases from V and 7 bases from J, with 10 bases between. From germline, CDR1 is DFQATT and CDR2 SNEGSKA (reference sequence). This chain's CDR3 is CSASGPGNSPLHF. CDR3 DNA sequence: TGCAGTGCTAGTGGCCCCGGGAATTCACCCCTCCACTTT.

This clonotype was observed a single time. This rearrangement joins TRBV20-1 to TRBJ2-3; 9 bases map to TRBD2. Germline V CDR1 and CDR2: DFQATT, SNEGSKA (reference sequence). The CDR3 extends over 17 amino acids. V trimming: 1 base; J trimming: 0 bases; junction bases outside the gene matches: 8. As DNA, the CDR3 is TGCAGTGCTAGAGGGGGTCTAGCGGGGCTCAGCACAGATACGCAGTATTTT. Residues: CSARGGLAGLSTDTQYF.

The V call is TRBV19, the J call TRBJ1-5, with TRBD1 matching over 9 bases. The CDR3 has 16 amino acids. Per germline, CDR1 LNHDA and CDR2 SQIVND (reference sequence). V lost 5 bases to trimming and J lost 6 bases; unmatched junction nucleotides: 11. The CDR3 DNA sequence: TGTGCCAGTAGTCGCCGGGACAGGGATAGGGCTCAGCCCCAGCATTTT. Amino acids: CASSRRDRDRAQPQHF.

This clonotype was counted many times. The rearrangement links TRBV7-6 to TRBJ2-1; D may be TRBD2 (5 bases). The germline V gene encodes CDR1 SGHVS and CDR2 FNYEAQ. This CDR3 region has 14 residues. The V gene lost 1 base and the J gene lost 6 bases, with 10 bases spanning the gap. The CDR3 loop reads CASSLGGRSNEQFF. The CDR3, as DNA: TGTGCCAGCAGCTTAGGCGGGCGGTCCAATGAGCAGTTCTTC.

This clonotype is a singleton in its sample. This sequence may be a read error, since a much larger clone differs from it by one base. The J gene is TRBJ1-5, the V gene TRBV28; no reliable D call. Germline-derived CDR1 and CDR2 are MDHEN and SYDVKM. Trimming left V 6 bases short and J 1 base short, with 7 bases between. There are 13 residues in the CDR3. CDR3 DNA sequence: TGTGCCAGCAGAATACAGAGCAATCAGCCCCAGCATTTT. Translating gives CASRIQSNQPQHF.

This clonotype was detected only a few times. The chain carries TRBV27 and TRBJ1-6; D is perhaps TRBD1 (5 bases). This CDR3 is built from 14 residues. The V and J ends lost 8 bases and 7 bases respectively, with 15 bases between them. Germline CDR1 and CDR2: MNHEY and SMNVEV (reference sequence). The CDR3 region is CASRMGVWNSPLHF. In DNA form, the CDR3 reads TGTGCCAGCCGGATGGGGGTATGGAATTCACCCCTCCACTTT.

The V and J genes are TRBV5-1 and TRBJ1-1; no clear D. CDR1 and CDR2 from the germline V gene are SGHRS and YFSETQ. V shed 2 bases and J shed 0 bases, with 14 bases lying between them. The CDR3 spans 16 residues. DNA for the CDR3: TGCGCCAGCAGCTTTGCGGGGAGGCGAATGAACACTGAAGCTTTCTTT. This encodes CASSFAGRRMNTEAFF. The full variable domain, with the rest looked up from reference TRBV5-1 and TRBJ1-1, is KAGVTQTPRYLIKTRGQQVTLSCSPISGHRSVSWYQQTPGQGLQFLFEYFSETQRNKGNFPGRFSGRQFSNSRSEMNVSTLELGDSALYLCASSFAGRRMNTEAFFGQGTRLTVV.

This chain joins TRBV7-2 and TRBJ2-7; D is unresolved. Trimming shortened V by 5 bases and J by 5 bases, and 22 bases separated the two germline ends. The CDR3 sequence is 16 residues long. Germline-derived CDR1 and CDR2 are SGHTA and FQGNSA. CDR3 residues: CASSPRSGPILDEQYF. CDR3 nucleotide sequence: TGTGCCAGCAGCCCACGGTCCGGGCCAATCCTCGACGAGCAGTACTTC.

This clonotype has a handful of counts. The V and J genes are TRBV6-1 and TRBJ2-7; 7 bases line up with TRBD1. The CDR3 has 16 residues. Trimming cost V 8 bases and J 2 bases; bases outside gene matches: 15. Germline V gene lookup returns CDR1 MNHNS and CDR2 SASEGT. In nucleotides, the CDR3 is TGTGCCAGCTACTCGCCCGGGACAGCTTTGACCTACGAGCAGTACTTC. Protein sequence: CASYSPGTALTYEQYF.

This clonotype was observed a few times. The chain carries TRBV28 and TRBJ1-4, with D maybe TRBD1 (5 bases). Germline CDR1 reads MDHEN; CDR2 reads SYDVKM. This CDR3 has 16 residues. V was shortened by 4 bases and J by 8 bases, with 20 bases between the two germline ends. As DNA, the CDR3 is TGTGCCAGCAGTTGGTCTTGGGGACGGATGTCCGAAAAACTGTTTTTT. It specifies CASSWSWGRMSEKLFF. Variable domain in full (rest from reference TRBV28 and TRBJ1-4): DVKVTQSSRYLVKRTGEKVFLECVQDMDHENMFWYRQDPGLGLRLIYFSYDVKMKEKGDIPEGYSVSREKKERFSLILESASTNQTSMYLCASSWSWGRMSEKLFFGSGTQLSVL.